These 29 T cell receptor beta chains share one sample of origin, sequenced in a study of blood T cell repertoires in COVID-19. Sequencing used immunoSEQ multiplex PCR; TCRdb keeps in-frame clones, though not all of them. In the table there are fewer than 200,000 clones, over 60% of which are singletons. Sequences were obtained from peripheral blood. These receptors were obtained from a woman older than 75 with acute or convalescent COVID-19.

This chain joins TRBV12-5 and TRBJ1-1; 7 bases align to TRBD1. CDR1 and CDR2 from the germline V gene are LGHNT and FRNRAP. The CDR3 runs 14 residues. V dropped 6 bases and J dropped 0; count of bases not matched to a gene: 4. The CDR3: CASGSGGMNTEAFF. The CDR3 nucleotides are TGTGCTAGTGGCTCAGGGGGGATGAACACTGAAGCTTTCTTT.

This clone was found once. The J gene is TRBJ2-3, the V gene TRBV5-6, with D possibly matching TRBD1 (5 bases). Germline CDR1 is SGHDT and CDR2 is YYEEEE. With 1 base removed from V and 2 bases from J, the gap between germline ends came to 11 bases. This CDR3 contains 15 residues. DNA of the CDR3: TGTGCCAGCAGCTTGACAGGTTTGGCCACAGATACGCAGTATTTT. This encodes CASSLTGLATDTQYF.

This chain connects TRBV7-2 to TRBJ2-5, with 11 positions matching TRBD2. CDR1 and CDR2 from the germline V gene are SGHTA and FQGNSA. This CDR3 has 14 amino acids. The J segment lost 5 bases and the V segment lost 3 bases, leaving 2 bases of the junction unmatched. The CDR3: CASSLGLAVETQYF. CDR3 DNA sequence: TGTGCCAGCAGCTTGGGACTAGCGGTCGAGACCCAGTACTTC.

The chain uses TRBV3-1 (or the pseudogene TRBV3-2) and TRBJ1-3, with TRBD1 as a possible D gene (5 bases). The germline CDR1 and CDR2 sequences are LGHDT and YNNKEL (reference sequence). The CDR3 consists of 16 residues. Trimming took off 0 bases at V and 2 bases at J, with 11 bases between the two ends. DNA of the CDR3: TGTGCCAGCAGCCAAGACAGGAGGGGTGCTGGAAACACCATATATTTT. Protein sequence: CASSQDRRGAGNTIYF.

This clone has just a few counts. The chain recombines TRBV6-5 with TRBJ1-2, with no clear D. The length of the CDR3 is 13 residues. V lost 6 bases and J 4 bases, leaving 12 bases between the germline ends. CDR1 is MNHEY, CDR2 SVGAGI, per germline. The CDR3 DNA sequence: TGTGCCAGCAGCGGGTTGGTAGGCTATGGCTACACCTTC. Protein product: CASSGLVGYGYTF.

The chain uses TRBV11-1 and TRBJ2-7; the match to TRBD1 covers 9 bases. This CDR3 is 16 amino acids long. V was clipped by 0 bases and J by 2 bases; unmatched bases: 5. The V gene's germline CDR1 is SGHAT and CDR2 FQDESV (reference sequence). CDR3 sequence: CASSLAGTGPTYEQYF. The DNA for the CDR3 is TGTGCCAGCAGCTTAGCGGGGACAGGGCCCACCTACGAGCAGTACTTC.

V usage is TRBV5-1 and J usage is TRBJ2-5, with 9 bases that match TRBD2. Germline V CDR1 and CDR2: SGHRS, YFSETQ. Losses at the gene ends were 4 bases for V and 5 bases for J; bases not matched to a gene: 12. The CDR3 consists of 16 residues. This CDR3 reads CASSVSISGSFETQYF. The CDR3 bases are TGCGCCAGCAGCGTCTCGATTAGCGGGAGTTTCGAGACCCAGTACTTC.

The sample holds a few counts of this clone. This rearrangement joins TRBV2 to TRBJ1-5, with a tentative D call TRBD1 (6 bases). Per germline, CDR1 SNHLY and CDR2 FYNNEI. Deletions cut 5 bases from V and 3 bases from J, with 11 bases between. This CDR3 contains 14 residues. Here the CDR3 reads CASSKWTDNQPQHF. CDR3 nucleotides: TGTGCCAGCAGTAAATGGACAGACAATCAGCCCCAGCATTTT.

The chain recombines TRBV2 with TRBJ2-5, with 7 bases that match TRBD1. This CDR3 comprises 13 residues. The germline CDR1 and CDR2 sequences are SNHLY and FYNNEI. V trimming: 5 bases; J trimming: 2 bases; junction bases outside the gene matches: 2. CDR3 in amino acids: CASSTGQQETQYF. The CDR3 bases are TGTGCCAGCAGTACGGGACAGCAAGAGACCCAGTACTTC.

The count of this clone is one. The gene calls are TRBV7-2 and TRBJ2-3; D is unclear. This CDR3 contains 14 residues. The germline V gene encodes CDR1 SGHTA and CDR2 FQGNSA. V lost 5 bases and J lost 2, with 11 bases in between. The CDR3: CASSPVAATDTQYF. The CDR3 DNA reads TGTGCCAGCAGCCCCGTTGCGGCCACAGATACGCAGTATTTT.

The rearrangement links TRBV3-1 (or the pseudogene TRBV3-2) to TRBJ2-5; D is unresolved. Trimming stripped 0 bases from V and 5 bases from J, with 7 bases between. Germline V gene data show CDR1 as LGHDT and CDR2 as YNNKEL (reference sequence). The CDR3 is 13 amino acids. This CDR3 reads CASSQDSQETQYF. CDR3 nucleotide sequence: TGTGCCAGCAGCCAAGATTCGCAGGAGACCCAGTACTTC.

The chain joins TRBV6-2 or TRBV6-3 to TRBJ1-1; D possibly corresponds to TRBD1 (5 bases). This CDR3 comprises 11 residues. Trimming removed 2 bases at V and 10 bases at J, with 8 bases between. Germline V CDR1 and CDR2: MNHEY, SVGEGT. The CDR3 reads CASSYDSSAFF. The CDR3 DNA reads TGTGCCAGCAGTTACGACAGTTCAGCTTTCTTT.

The rearrangement uses TRBV10-1 and TRBJ1-4; D is unclear. Trimming took off 0 bases at V and 7 bases at J, with 12 bases between the two ends. Germline CDR1 is WNHNN and CDR2 is SYGVQD (reference sequence). The CDR3 runs to 15 residues. CDR3 nucleotide sequence: TGCGCCAGCAGTGAGTCCGGGGAGTGGGGTGAAAAACTGTTTTTT. Residues: CASSESGEWGEKLFF.

The chain is built from TRBV7-2 and TRBJ2-3, with 12 bases identical to TRBD1. Germline V CDR1 and CDR2: SGHTA, FQGNSA. The CDR3 covers 15 residues. V was clipped by 5 bases and J by 6 bases; unmatched bases: 6. CDR3 bases: TGTGCCAGCAGCCCCGGGACAGGGGGCGCCGATACGCAGTATTTT. This translates into CASSPGTGGADTQYF.

The chain carries TRBV11-3 and TRBJ2-2; 10 bases are a match to TRBD1. Germline-derived CDR1 and CDR2 are SGHNT and YENEEA. This CDR3 comprises 17 residues. Losses at the gene ends were 5 bases for V and 2 bases for J; bases not matched to a gene: 8. The CDR3 region is CASSRGRDRGNTGELFF. The CDR3, as DNA: TGTGCCAGCAGCCGCGGCAGGGACAGGGGCAACACCGGGGAGCTGTTTTTT.

The chain links TRBV6-5 to TRBJ1-1, with D unresolved. Trimming pared 10 bases from V and 11 bases from J, leaving 17 bases between. The CDR3 runs to 11 residues. CDR1 is MNHEY, CDR2 SVGAGI, per germline. CDR3: CATSTGVAAFF. The CDR3 DNA follows: TGTGCCACCTCTACGGGAGTAGCCGCTTTCTTT.

The chain combines TRBV7-2 with TRBJ1-5; 11 bases agree with TRBD1. Losses at the gene ends were 3 bases for V and 0 bases for J; bases not matched to a gene: 10. Germline V gene lookup returns CDR1 SGHTA and CDR2 FQGNSA. CDR3 length: 19 residues. CDR3 sequence (DNA): TGTGCCAGCAGCTTTAAGGCGGACAGGGGGCTATTTAGCAATCAGCCCCAGCATTTT. Its translation: CASSFKADRGLFSNQPQHF.

This chain uses TRBV10-1 with TRBJ2-3, with 10 bases identical to TRBD2. In germline, CDR1 is WNHNN, CDR2 SYGVQD (reference sequence). The CDR3 has 17 amino acids. Losses at the gene ends were 4 bases for V and 3 bases for J; bases not matched to a gene: 10. CDR3 nucleotides: TGCGCCAGCAGTGGCCCCTCAGCGGGAGGGCCAACAGATACGCAGTATTTT. It specifies CASSGPSAGGPTDTQYF.

The gene calls are TRBV4-3 and TRBJ1-3; D is unclear. Deletions cut 0 bases from V and 3 bases from J, with 6 bases between. This CDR3 is 14 amino acids long. Germline V CDR1 and CDR2: LGHNA, YSLEER. In DNA form, the CDR3 reads TGCGCCAGCAGCCAAGAGTACATTGGAAACACCATATATTTT. Translating gives CASSQEYIGNTIYF.

The chain links TRBV4-3 to TRBJ2-5; the D gene is possibly TRBD1 (5 bases). The CDR3 is made up of 16 amino acids. Germline V lookup: CDR1 LGHNA, CDR2 YSLEER. Trimming left V 3 bases short and J 4 bases short, with 18 bases between. CDR3 sequence (DNA): TGCGCCAGCAGCCACGAGATTACAGGCCCCCGAGAGACCCAGTACTTC. Residues: CASSHEITGPRETQYF.

This chain uses TRBV2 with TRBJ2-7, with D maybe TRBD2 (5 bases). Looked up from germline, CDR1 is SNHLY and CDR2 is FYNNEI. Trimming took off 4 bases at V and 5 bases at J, with 18 bases between the two ends. The CDR3 is 15 residues long. This CDR3 reads CASSAPTGKFHEQYF. The CDR3 coding sequence is TGTGCCAGCAGTGCCCCGACGGGGAAATTTCACGAGCAGTACTTC.

This rearrangement joins TRBV27 to TRBJ1-2, with 8 positions matching TRBD1. The CDR3 covers 14 residues. CDR1 is MNHEY and CDR2 is SMNVEV in the germline V gene (reference sequence). V shed 6 bases and J 8 bases; nucleotides not matched to a gene: 11. This CDR3 reads CASRVTGGFWGYTF. Written as DNA, the CDR3 is TGTGCCAGCAGGGTTACAGGGGGGTTTTGGGGCTACACCTTC.

CDR3 sequence reads: CASGLVTSDNSGNTIYF. Written as DNA, the CDR3 is TGTGCTAGTGGTTTGGTAACTTCAGACAACTCTGGAAACACCATATATTTT. The chain has TRBV12-5 and TRBJ1-3; D unclear. Germline V gene sequence: CDR1 LGHNT, CDR2 FRNRAP. Trimming removed 0 bases from V and 0 bases from J, with 12 bases in between. The CDR3 runs to 17 residues.

Points on this clone: Distinct nucleotide sequences in the sample also encode this CDR3. The chain carries TRBV19 and TRBJ1-5; 7 nucleotides agree with TRBD1. CDR1 is LNHDA, CDR2 SQIVND, per germline (reference sequence). This CDR3 comprises 14 residues. V lost 4 bases and J lost 2; bases outside the gene matches: 2. DNA of the CDR3: TGTGCCAGTAGTACCACAGGGGGCAATCAGCCCCAGCATTTT. Its translation: CASSTTGGNQPQHF.

The genes are TRBV19 and TRBJ1-6; perhaps TRBD1 as D (5 bases). Germline CDR1 LNHDA, CDR2 SQIVND (reference sequence). The CDR3 spans 13 residues. The V end lost 9 bases, the J end lost 5 bases, and 11 bases lay between the germline ends. The CDR3, as DNA: TGTGCCAGCACGGGACTAAATAATTCACCCCTCCACTTT. Encoded protein: CASTGLNNSPLHF.

This clone was counted only a few times. The chain carries TRBV6-4 and TRBJ2-3; TRBD1 might be the D (6 bases). CDR1 MRHNA and CDR2 SNTAGT come from the germline V gene. Trimming pared 6 bases from V and 7 bases from J, leaving 17 bases between. The CDR3 runs to 14 residues. In nucleotides, the CDR3 is TGTGCCAGCAGCCCAAACAGGGATCAATATACGCAGTATTTT. Its protein is CASSPNRDQYTQYF.

This clone appeared once. The V gene is TRBV18, the J gene TRBJ2-5, with a possible D match to TRBD2 (6 bases). Deletions cut 6 bases from V and 3 bases from J, with 17 bases between. CDR1 is KGHSH, CDR2 LQKENI, per germline. The CDR3 length is 15 residues. The CDR3 DNA reads as TGTGCCAGCTCGTTGGACGGCGCGGGGAAAGAGACCCAGTACTTC. Its protein product is CASSLDGAGKETQYF.

The CDR3 reads CASSLAGQGANEQYF. Written as DNA, the CDR3 is TGTGCCAGCAGCTTAGCGGGACAGGGGGCGAACGAGCAGTACTTC. The chain uses TRBV13 and TRBJ2-7, with 12 bases lining up with TRBD1. Trimming at V came to 1 base and at J to 5 bases, leaving 3 bases not matched to a gene. CDR1 is PRHDT, CDR2 FYEKMQ, per germline (reference sequence). The CDR3 spans 15 residues.

This clone occurred a few times. The chain joins TRBV18 to TRBJ1-1, with 9 bases matching TRBD1. The CDR3 extends over 20 amino acids. Unmatched junction bases numbered 22, after V lost 4 bases and J lost 4 bases. CDR1 is KGHSH and CDR2 is LQKENI in the germline V gene. CDR3 protein: CASSLGPGQGLFERSTEAFF. For the CDR3, the DNA is TGTGCCAGCTCACTAGGGCCGGGACAGGGACTGTTCGAGCGAAGCACTGAAGCTTTCTTT.